Below, 21 T cell receptor beta chains from the same sample are listed, as sequenced in a study of blood T cell repertoires in COVID-19. Only in-frame clones appear in the TCRdb table, and some are missing; sequencing was by immunoSEQ multiplex PCR. The sample holds around 150,000 clones, approximately 80% seen once. The sequenced material came from PBMCs or T cells enriched from blood (not recorded which). The receptor set was obtained from a woman aged 35 to 49 who had recovered from COVID-19.

The chain is built from TRBV19 and TRBJ1-1, with D possibly being TRBD1 (5 bases). The ends were cut back, 0 bases at V and 5 bases at J, with 19 bases in the middle. This CDR3 spans 17 amino acids. Per the germline V gene, CDR1 is LNHDA and CDR2 is SQIVND (reference sequence). The CDR3 coding sequence is TGTGCCAGTAGTATAGATGTTGCGACTCCCAAGGGGACTGAAGCTTTCTTT. Protein product: CASSIDVATPKGTEAFF.

This clone occurred a few times. The chain recombines TRBV6-4 with TRBJ2-6; D gene ambiguous. Trimming pared 2 bases from V and 0 bases from J, leaving 5 bases between. Germline V lookup: CDR1 MRHNA, CDR2 SNTAGT. This CDR3 comprises 15 residues. CDR3 DNA sequence: TGTGCCAGCAGTGACGACACCTCTGGGGCCAACGTCCTGACTTTC. Amino acids: CASSDDTSGANVLTF.

The CDR3 bases are TGTGCCAGCAGTGAAGCGCTTCAAGGACAGGGGGTGGTGAACACTGAAGCTTTCTTT. It translates to CASSEALQGQGVVNTEAFF. This chain uses TRBV2 with TRBJ1-1, with 10 bases fitting TRBD1. This CDR3 contains 19 residues. Per germline, CDR1 SNHLY and CDR2 FYNNEI. V lost 0 bases to trimming and J lost 0 bases; unmatched junction nucleotides: 10.

The V and J genes are TRBV5-1 and TRBJ2-7; D not certain. CDR1 and CDR2 from the germline V gene are SGHRS and YFSETQ. V lost 4 bases, J lost 7 bases, and 15 bases lay in between. The CDR3 sequence is 13 residues long. CDR3 amino acids: CASSNSKAGEQYF. CDR3 DNA: TGCGCCAGCAGCAACTCTAAAGCCGGGGAGCAGTACTTC.

This chain links TRBV11-2 with TRBJ2-7; 10 positions agree with TRBD1. Germline V gives CDR1 SGHAT, CDR2 FQNNGV. The length of the CDR3 is 15 residues. V was pared by 4 bases and J by 3 bases, with 6 bases of the junction left unmatched. The CDR3 coding sequence is TGTGCCAGCAGCTCCAGGGACAGGGGCAACTACGAGCAGTACTTC. This gives the protein CASSSRDRGNYEQYF.

V is TRBV3-1 (or the pseudogene TRBV3-2) and J is TRBJ2-7, with 8 bases aligning to TRBD2. The germline gives CDR1 LGHDT, CDR2 YNNKEL (reference sequence). J gave up 2 bases and V 3 bases, and 6 bases lay outside the gene matches. The CDR3 has 15 residues. In nucleotides, the CDR3 is TGTGCCAGCAGCCAGAGCGGGAGAACGGCCTACGAGCAGTACTTC. It encodes CASSQSGRTAYEQYF.

This chain uses TRBV4-1 with TRBJ1-5; TRBD1 matches 7 bases. There are 15 residues in the CDR3. CDR1 and CDR2 (germline): MGHRA, YSYEKL. After removal of 2 bases from V and 9 bases from J, the junction contained 10 bases not matched to a gene. CDR3: CASSQHLGGQTPQHF. For the CDR3, the DNA is TGCGCCAGCAGCCAACACTTAGGGGGACAGACGCCCCAGCATTTT.

The chain joins TRBV4-1 to TRBJ2-7, with 9 positions matching TRBD2. Per the germline V gene, CDR1 is MGHRA and CDR2 is YSYEKL. The CDR3 has 15 residues. V gave up 4 bases and J gave up 4 bases; unmatched junction bases: 8. CDR3 residues: CASSLSGSPGYEQYF. The DNA for the CDR3 is TGCGCCAGCAGCCTTAGCGGGAGCCCTGGATACGAGCAGTACTTC.

This chain joins TRBV13 and TRBJ2-7; 9 bases map to TRBD1. CDR3 length: 15 amino acids. Germline V gene data show CDR1 as PRHDT and CDR2 as FYEKMQ (reference sequence). Trimming took 3 bases from V and 3 from J; bases not matched to a gene: 6. CDR3 in amino acids: CASSFTGTGNYEQYF. In DNA, the CDR3 is TGTGCCAGCAGCTTCACCGGGACAGGGAACTACGAGCAGTACTTC.

This clone has just one count. The chain has TRBV5-6 and TRBJ2-7, with D possibly being TRBD1 (5 bases). The CDR3 covers 14 residues. Germline V gives CDR1 SGHDT, CDR2 YYEEEE. Trimming stripped 0 bases from V and 6 bases from J, with 13 bases between. In nucleotides, the CDR3 is TGTGCCAGCAGCTTGGAAGCAGGGTACATCGAGCAGTACTTC. Residues: CASSLEAGYIEQYF.

The chain recombines TRBV3-1 (or the pseudogene TRBV3-2) with TRBJ1-2, with D hard to call. Per germline, CDR1 LGHDT and CDR2 YNNKEL (reference sequence). This CDR3 is built from 14 residues. Trimming shortened V by 5 bases and J by 2 bases, and 12 bases separated the two germline ends. The chain's CDR3 is CASSWGSGNYGYTF. The DNA of the CDR3 is TGTGCCAGCAGCTGGGGATCGGGAAACTATGGCTACACCTTC.

This chain uses TRBV5-5 with TRBJ1-1; D is unclear. Germline V gene lookup returns CDR1 SGHKS and CDR2 YYEKEE (reference sequence). V shed 0 bases and J shed 2 bases, with 8 bases lying between them. This CDR3 region has 14 residues. The CDR3 region is CASSLDSLNTEAFF. The DNA for the CDR3 is TGTGCCAGCAGCTTGGACAGCCTAAACACTGAAGCTTTCTTT.

This rearrangement joins TRBV3-1 (or the pseudogene TRBV3-2) to TRBJ2-3, with D perhaps matching TRBD1 (6 bases). The germline V and J ends were trimmed by 5 bases and 4 bases, with 10 bases remaining between them. CDR1 and CDR2 (germline): LGHDT, YNNKEL (reference sequence). The CDR3 length is 13 residues. The CDR3 sequence is CASSNTGPDTQYF. CDR3 bases: TGTGCCAGCAGCAACACAGGGCCAGATACGCAGTATTTT.

The gene calls are TRBV9 and TRBJ2-7, with a possible D match to TRBD2 (5 bases). The CDR3 sequence is 12 residues long. Germline V gene lookup returns CDR1 SGDLS and CDR2 YYNGEE. V was shortened by 4 bases and J by 5 bases, with 10 bases between the two germline ends. The CDR3 reads CASSLPGDEQYF. The DNA of the CDR3 is TGTGCCAGCAGCCTCCCCGGGGACGAGCAGTACTTC.

The V and J genes are TRBV7-8 and TRBJ2-7; no clear D gene. V gave up 1 base and J gave up 2 bases, with 9 bases separating them. Germline V gene lookup returns CDR1 SGHVS and CDR2 FQNEAQ. This CDR3 comprises 14 residues. The CDR3 reads CASSLVASTYEQYF. The CDR3 DNA is TGTGCCAGCAGCTTAGTCGCTAGTACCTACGAGCAGTACTTC.

This clone was seen only once. The chain joins TRBV6-5 to TRBJ1-2; D not resolved. Germline assignment: CDR1 MNHEY and CDR2 SVGAGI. V shed 6 bases and J shed 3 bases, with 17 bases lying between them. The CDR3 sequence is 15 residues long. CDR3: CASSRGSFRDYGYTF. DNA of the CDR3: TGTGCCAGCAGCCGAGGGTCTTTTAGGGACTATGGCTACACCTTC.

V gene TRBV5-1 combines with J gene TRBJ2-5; weak D call: TRBD1 (6 bases). The CDR3 runs to 14 residues. Germline values: CDR1 SGHRS, CDR2 YFSETQ. V lost 4 bases, J lost 3 bases, and 13 bases lay in between. The CDR3 coding sequence is TGCGCCAGCAGCGTAGGGGCAGGGGAAGAGACCCAGTACTTC. It yields the protein CASSVGAGEETQYF.

This clone was observed a single time. This rearrangement joins TRBV11-2 to TRBJ2-1; TRBD1 agrees at 11 bases. This CDR3 has 17 amino acids. V lost 5 bases and J lost 6; bases outside the gene matches: 12. The germline gives CDR1 SGHAT, CDR2 FQNNGV. The CDR3 nucleotides read TGTGCCAGCAGCCGGCAACCCGGGACAGGGGGAATCAATGAGCAGTTCTTC. Amino acid sequence: CASSRQPGTGGINEQFF.

This clone turned up a few times. This chain uses TRBV12-5 with TRBJ2-7; TRBD2 agrees at 7 bases. Trimming at V came to 0 bases and at J to 3 bases, leaving 8 bases not matched to a gene. In germline, CDR1 is LGHNT, CDR2 FRNRAP. The CDR3 covers 16 residues. CDR3: CASGLVFGEGVYEQYF. The CDR3 DNA sequence: TGTGCTAGTGGTTTGGTATTCGGGGAGGGCGTCTACGAGCAGTACTTC.

The genes are TRBV9 and TRBJ2-1, with TRBD2 matching 7 bases. V shed 3 bases and J 7 bases; nucleotides not matched to a gene: 13. CDR1 is SGDLS, CDR2 YYNGEE, per germline. This CDR3 region has 16 residues. CDR3 DNA: TGTGCCAGCAGCGCCGGGGCTGGCGGGAGTTGGAATGAGCAGTTCTTC. Protein: CASSAGAGGSWNEQFF.

This clone turned up a few times. V gene TRBV2 combines with J gene TRBJ1-2; the match to TRBD1 covers 8 bases. The CDR3 runs to 15 residues. With 0 bases clipped from V and 4 bases from J, the junction kept 4 bases outside the gene matches. The germline gives CDR1 SNHLY, CDR2 FYNNEI. CDR3: CASSEAGTGAYGYTF. The CDR3 coding sequence is TGTGCCAGCAGTGAAGCCGGGACAGGAGCCTATGGCTACACCTTC. The full variable domain, with the rest looked up from reference TRBV2 and TRBJ1-2, is EPEVTQTPSHQVTQMGQEVILRCVPISNHLYFYWYRQILGQKVEFLVSFYNNEISEKSEIFDDQFSVERPDGSNFTLKIRSTKLEDSAMYFCASSEAGTGAYGYTFGSGTRLTVV.